The rows below give T cell receptor beta chains drawn from one sample of a study of blood T cell repertoires in COVID-19. TCRdb's table, derived via immunoSEQ multiplex PCR, lists solely in-frame clones and lacks some. The sample has some 150,000 clones, about 91% seen once. Sequencing input: peripheral blood. The receptors were gathered from a woman in her fifties or sixties with acute or convalescent COVID-19. The CDR3 runs from the conserved cysteine through the conserved F or W.

j_call v_call cdr3_aa
TRBJ1-2 TRBV6-5 CASTRQGLYYGYTF
TRBJ2-1 TRBV7-9 CASSLLGLAGGLIYNEQFF
TRBJ2-3 TRBV9 CASSPDPTSGTDTQYF
TRBJ1-4 TRBV20-1 CSASGTGNEKLFF
TRBJ1-2 TRBV5-4 CASSLPQVANYGYTF
TRBJ2-7 TRBV7-9 CASSQPGQGINEQYF
TRBJ2-1 TRBV30 CASGTSGGAWFEDEQFF
TRBJ2-3 TRBV6-6 CASSPGTDTQYF
TRBJ1-6 TRBV23-1 CASSHPGQGLLGGALHF
TRBJ1-2 TRBV7-3 CASSSTGVIGYTF
TRBJ1-2 TRBV5-6 CASSLEVPGGYTF
TRBJ2-7 TRBV15 CATSRGRLLAGSINEQYF
TRBJ1-2 TRBV7-9 CASSSQFGFYGYTF
TRBJ2-7 TRBV10-3 CAISETDSYEQYF
TRBJ2-3 TRBV27 CASSPHALAGGMADTQYF
TRBJ1-1 TRBV19 CASSERGGRGEAFF
TRBJ2-1 TRBV10-1 CASTGRGLAGFEQFF
TRBJ2-2 TRBV4-2 CASSQGTSGVGAGELFF
TRBJ1-3 TRBV2 CASSPTIGNTIYF
TRBJ2-3 TRBV5-1 CASSLAFSPSATDTQYF
TRBJ2-1 TRBV11-1 CASSLRREGLFEQFF
TRBJ2-1 TRBV14 CASSQSVRYNEQFF
TRBJ1-3 TRBV28 CASSRPGVGNTIYF
TRBJ2-2 TRBV10-1 CASSLAGGPGELFF
TRBJ1-3 TRBV19 CASSVGTDAGNTIYF
TRBJ1-5 TRBV19 CASSPDRGRSQPQHF
TRBJ1-3 TRBV11-2 CASHITSHSGNTIYF
TRBJ2-3 TRBV3-1/TRBV3-2 CASSQASLAGGPQDTQYF
TRBJ2-7 TRBV28 CASSSPGTGAREQYF
TRBJ2-2 TRBV6-5 CASSTGTSDTGELFF
TRBJ2-7 TRBV28 CASPLGLAAIRDSYEQYF
TRBJ1-1 TRBV9 CASSVVDGFTADTEAFF
TRBJ2-1 TRBV30 CAWSAGTSAYNEQFF
TRBJ1-1 TRBV7-9 CASSSHRGNMDTEAFF
TRBJ2-2 TRBV5-1 CASSQSGALTGELFF
TRBJ1-2 TRBV20-1 CSASSVGDSTGTLYGYTF
TRBJ1-1 TRBV12-3/TRBV12-4 CASSLSDRAEAFF
TRBJ2-7 TRBV10-1 CASTEPGSYEQYF
TRBJ1-5 TRBV19 CASMSTGQRQPQHF
TRBJ2-7 TRBV6-6 CASRLSGRLAYEQYF
TRBJ1-2 TRBV5-1 CASSPEIITGYGYTF
TRBJ2-2 TRBV5-1 CASSLRGLGTGELFF
TRBJ2-7 TRBV19 CASIESGGYEQYF
TRBJ2-1 TRBV29-1 CSVLETGSNEQFF
TRBJ1-1 TRBV18 CASSPWVGGGGRTEAFF